The rows below give T cell receptor beta chains drawn from one sample of a study of blood T cell repertoires in COVID-19. Sequencing used immunoSEQ multiplex PCR; TCRdb keeps in-frame clones, though not all of them. The table has 250,000 to 350,000 clones, around 87% seen once. Specimen: peripheral blood. These receptors were taken from a woman aged 50 to 60 who had recovered from COVID-19. The CDR3 runs from the conserved cysteine through the conserved F or W. Fields, in order: D gene, V gene, clone size, J gene, CDR3 protein, CDR3 DNA. D genes are given only for firm matches. Rows give clone size only sometimes, using once, few, many, or a class for an expanded clone.

.	TRBV9	.	TRBJ1-2	CASSVDDGQYGYTF	TGTGCCAGCAGCGTAGACGATGGACAGTATGGCTACACCTTC
TRBD2	TRBV10-3	once	TRBJ2-2	CAISELAGTSNTGELFF	TGTGCCATCAGTGAGTTAGCGGGGACATCGAACACCGGGGAGCTGTTTTTT
.	TRBV12-1	.	TRBJ2-7	CASSFGLAGINEQYF	TGTGCCAGCAGCTTTGGGCTAGCGGGAATCAACGAGCAGTACTTC
.	TRBV4-3	once	TRBJ2-2	CASSQDVARGLNTGELFF	TGCGCCAGCAGCCAAGATGTCGCAAGGGGCCTGAACACCGGGGAGCTGTTTTTT
TRBD2	TRBV7-9	.	TRBJ2-1	CASSPEPGRARYNEQFF	TGTGCCAGCAGCCCCGAGCCCGGGAGGGCCAGGTACAATGAGCAGTTCTTC
.	TRBV18	.	TRBJ2-3	CASSPPFGGGPPDTQYF	TGTGCCAGCTCACCACCGTTTGGCGGGGGCCCCCCAGATACGCAGTATTTT
.	TRBV6-5	.	TRBJ1-6	CASQGIKGSPLHF	TGTGCCAGCCAGGGGATCAAAGGATCACCCCTCCACTTT
TRBD2	TRBV28	.	TRBJ2-1	CASSHGLDSYNEQFF	TGTGCCAGCAGCCATGGACTAGACTCCTACAATGAGCAGTTCTTC
TRBD1	TRBV27	.	TRBJ1-2	CASRLRDRAGGYTF	TGTGCCAGCAGATTACGGGACAGGGCGGGTGGCTACACCTTC
TRBD2	TRBV3-1/TRBV3-2	.	TRBJ2-1	CASSQIAGGHYNEQFF	TGTGCCAGCAGCCAAATAGCGGGGGGCCACTACAATGAGCAGTTCTTC
.	TRBV6-5	few	TRBJ1-4	CASSQSGGSEKLFF	TGTGCCAGCAGTCAATCTGGGGGCAGTGAAAAACTGTTTTTT
.	TRBV15	.	TRBJ2-1	CATSRDRERRQFF	TGTGCCACCAGCAGAGATCGGGAGCGGAGGCAGTTCTTC
.	TRBV19	.	TRBJ1-1	CASSTGPSGTEAFF	TGTGCCAGTAGTACGGGCCCCTCGGGGACTGAAGCTTTCTTT
.	TRBV5-1	.	TRBJ1-5	CASSLGANQPQHF	TGCGCCAGCAGCTTGGGAGCCAATCAGCCCCAGCATTTT